What follows are 18 T cell receptor beta chains derived from one specimen sequenced in a study of a mutant IDH1 vaccine in newly diagnosed glioma. As for time point: week 35, safety follow-up. The study gave 300 ug of mutant IDH1 20-mer peptide per vaccine dose, with topical imiquimod. These receptors' antigens are unknown. Measured with immunoSEQ multiplex PCR; TCRdb has only the in-frame clones, and not every one. The sample holds about 60,000 clones, roughly 79% seen once. Sequenced material: PBMCs, taken from a glioma patient whose treatment included an IDH1 peptide vaccine. Source of these receptors: a man aged 40-50 years with glioma.

V and J are TRBV7-2 and TRBJ1-2; TRBD1 might be the D (5 bases). CDR1 and CDR2 (germline): SGHTA, FQGNSA. There are 16 residues in the CDR3. Trimming stripped 5 bases from V and 0 bases from J, with 16 bases between. The CDR3, as DNA: TGTGCCAGCAGCCGGGACGCCGTCCTGGCTAACTATGGCTACACCTTC. Protein product: CASSRDAVLANYGYTF.

V usage is TRBV7-2 and J usage is TRBJ1-5; D possibly corresponds to TRBD1 (6 bases). Germline loops: CDR1 SGHTA, CDR2 FQGNSA. The CDR3 extends over 15 amino acids. Trimming removed 5 bases from V and 0 bases from J, with 11 bases in between. In nucleotides, the CDR3 is TGTGCCAGCAGCCAGGGGTGGTGTAGCAATCAGCCCCAGCATTTT. Translated: CASSQGWCSNQPQHF. The variable domain in full, with the rest retrieved from reference TRBV7-2 and TRBJ1-5, is GAGVSQSPSNKVTEKGKDVELRCDPISGHTALYWYRQSLGQGLEFLIYFQGNSAPDKSGLPSDRFSAERTGGSVSTLTIQRTQQEDSAVYLCASSQGWCSNQPQHFGDGTRLSIL.

For this clone: The junction shows a germline mismatch at one end, possibly a read error. The V call is TRBV11-2, the J call TRBJ2-7; maybe TRBD1 (5 bases). The CDR3 totals 13 residues. From germline, CDR1 is SGHAT and CDR2 FQNNGV. The CDR3 sequence is CASSLDQGSTPFF. For the CDR3, the DNA is TGTGCCAGCAGCTTAGATCAGGGTTCTACCCCCTTCTTC.

This chain connects TRBV4-2 to TRBJ1-2, with D unclear. Trimming stripped 5 bases from V and 0 bases from J, with 10 bases between. Germline V CDR1 and CDR2: LGHNA, YNFKEQ. The CDR3 totals 14 residues. The CDR3 is CASSGPRTNYGYTF. The DNA for the CDR3 is TGTGCCAGCAGCGGACCACGAACTAACTATGGCTACACCTTC.

The gene calls are TRBV7-2 and TRBJ2-7; D gene uncertain. Per germline, CDR1 SGHTA and CDR2 FQGNSA. The V and J ends lost 0 bases and 3 bases respectively, with 12 bases between them. This CDR3 spans 15 amino acids. The chain's CDR3 is CASSLASSPDYEQYF. The CDR3 DNA sequence: TGTGCCAGCAGCTTAGCATCATCCCCTGACTACGAGCAGTACTTC. The full variable domain, rest sourced from reference TRBV7-2 and TRBJ2-7, is GAGVSQSPSNKVTEKGKDVELRCDPISGHTALYWYRQSLGQGLEFLIYFQGNSAPDKSGLPSDRFSAERTGGSVSTLTIQRTQQEDSAVYLCASSLASSPDYEQYFGPGTRLTVT.

The chain joins TRBV27 to TRBJ1-5; TRBD1 aligns across 9 bases. The V and J ends lost 2 bases and 6 bases, in that order; junction bases with no gene match: 8. Germline V CDR1 and CDR2: MNHEY, SMNVEV (reference sequence). The CDR3 is 16 amino acids. The CDR3 DNA reads as TGTGCCAGCAGTTTACGGGGACAGGGTGGCAGTCAGCCCCAGCATTTT. Translating gives CASSLRGQGGSQPQHF.

This CDR3 reads CASVKNTGELFF. CDR3 bases: TGTGCCAGCGTCAAGAACACCGGGGAGCTGTTTTTT. The V call is TRBV27, the J call TRBJ2-2; unclear D gene. The CDR3 is 12 residues long. With 8 bases removed from V and 1 base from J, the gap between germline ends came to 5 bases. Germline V gives CDR1 MNHEY, CDR2 SMNVEV (reference sequence).

The CDR3 spells CASSKLAGGPVLSYNEQFF. The DNA of the CDR3 is TGTGCCAGCAGCAAACTAGCGGGAGGGCCCGTCCTCTCCTACAATGAGCAGTTCTTC. The J gene is TRBJ2-1, the V gene TRBV7-8; 13 positions match TRBD2. The CDR3 runs 19 residues. CDR1 is SGHVS, CDR2 FQNEAQ, per germline. J lost 0 bases, V lost 5 bases, and 10 bases had no gene match.

This clone was seen a handful of times. This sequence joins TRBV30 and TRBJ2-2; D remains unclear. The CDR3 has 15 amino acids. CDR1 is GTSNPN and CDR2 is SVGIG in the germline V gene (reference sequence). V lost 0 bases and J 2 bases, leaving 10 bases between the germline ends. CDR3 region: CAWSVLGGNTGELFF. DNA for the CDR3: TGTGCCTGGAGTGTATTGGGCGGTAACACCGGGGAGCTGTTTTTT.

This clone has more than one count but fewer than ten. The rearrangement joins TRBV7-9 to TRBJ2-7, with D possibly TRBD1 on 5 matching bases. The germline V and J ends were trimmed by 1 base and 0 bases, with 16 bases remaining between them. CDR1 and CDR2 (germline): SEHNR, FQNEAQ (reference sequence). This CDR3 is 17 amino acids long. CDR3 in amino acids: CASSLEVADTVSYEQYF. For the CDR3, the DNA is TGTGCCAGCAGCTTAGAGGTTGCGGACACCGTCTCCTACGAGCAGTACTTC.

This chain uses TRBV5-4 with TRBJ2-3; 8 nucleotides align to TRBD2. The J segment lost 6 bases and the V segment lost 4 bases, leaving 7 bases of the junction unmatched. Looked up from germline, CDR1 is SGHNT and CDR2 is YYREEE (reference sequence). This CDR3 is 14 amino acids long. CDR3 nucleotide sequence: TGTGCCAGCAGCAATAGCGGGGAGGGGGATACGCAGTATTTT. This encodes CASSNSGEGDTQYF.

The gene calls are TRBV2 and TRBJ2-7; 7 bases are shared with TRBD1. V lost 4 bases and J lost 0; bases outside the gene matches: 0. Germline V gene sequence: CDR1 SNHLY, CDR2 FYNNEI. The CDR3 covers 13 residues. The CDR3: CASSGDSSYEQYF. The CDR3 nucleotides are TGTGCCAGCAGTGGGGACAGCTCCTACGAGCAGTACTTC.

The chain couples TRBV30 to TRBJ2-7, with TRBD2 matching 12 bases. The trim removed 3 bases at V and 6 bases at J, leaving 9 bases unmatched. Germline loops: CDR1 GTSNPN, CDR2 SVGIG (reference sequence). CDR3 size: 15 residues. The CDR3: CAWSVRLAGDGEQYF. CDR3 bases: TGTGCCTGGAGCGTTCGACTAGCGGGGGATGGCGAGCAGTACTTC.

The chain uses TRBV7-6 and TRBJ1-2, with D tentatively TRBD1 (5 bases). The CDR3 covers 16 residues. CDR1 is SGHVS and CDR2 is FNYEAQ in the germline V gene. Between the trimmed V and J ends, which lost 1 base and 0 bases, there was a span of 12 bases. CDR3 in amino acids: CASSLEGRGPNYGYTF. The CDR3, as DNA: TGTGCCAGCAGCTTAGAGGGTCGGGGACCTAACTATGGCTACACCTTC.

This chain connects TRBV19 to TRBJ1-2; 8 nucleotides line up with TRBD1. The CDR3 consists of 17 residues. Per the germline V gene, CDR1 is LNHDA and CDR2 is SQIVND (reference sequence). V gave up 4 bases and J gave up 1 base; unmatched junction bases: 11. The CDR3 protein is CASSTPTGAGGNYGYTF. The CDR3 coding sequence is TGTGCCAGTAGTACACCGACAGGGGCTGGGGGTAACTATGGCTACACCTTC.

This clone has only one observation. The chain carries TRBV29-1 and TRBJ2-7; D not resolved. Germline V gene lookup returns CDR1 SQVTM and CDR2 ANQGSEA. Trimming left V 2 bases short and J 0 bases short, with 14 bases between. CDR3 length: 15 amino acids. The CDR3 DNA is TGCAGCGTTGAATTTGCGGCAATAAGCTCCTACGAGCAGTACTTC. This gives the protein CSVEFAAISSYEQYF.

This clone is classed as medium-sized. The chain combines TRBV9 with TRBJ2-1, with D perhaps TRBD1 or TRBD2 (6 bases each). Germline loops: CDR1 SGDLS, CDR2 YYNGEE. Trimming removed 0 bases from V and 1 base from J, with 14 bases in between. The CDR3 has 17 amino acids. CDR3 bases: TGTGCCAGCAGCGTAGGTCGGGAGAGGGGGTCCTACAATGAGCAGTTCTTC. Translation gives CASSVGRERGSYNEQFF. Drawing the rest from reference TRBV9 and TRBJ2-1, the complete variable domain is DSGVTQTPKHLITATGQRVTLRCSPRSGDLSVYWYQQSLDQGLQFLIQYYNGEERAKGNILERFSAQQFPDLHSELNLSSLELGDSALYFCASSVGRERGSYNEQFFGPGTRLTVL.

The V call is TRBV19, the J call TRBJ1-1, with TRBD1 identical over 7 bases. CDR3 length equals 13 residues. In germline, CDR1 is LNHDA, CDR2 SQIVND (reference sequence). Germline trimming cut 11 bases from V and 1 base from J; bases unmatched to any gene: 7. The CDR3 DNA reads as TGTGCCGTTAAGGACAGGCGGAACACTGAAGCTTTCTTT. It translates to CAVKDRRNTEAFF.